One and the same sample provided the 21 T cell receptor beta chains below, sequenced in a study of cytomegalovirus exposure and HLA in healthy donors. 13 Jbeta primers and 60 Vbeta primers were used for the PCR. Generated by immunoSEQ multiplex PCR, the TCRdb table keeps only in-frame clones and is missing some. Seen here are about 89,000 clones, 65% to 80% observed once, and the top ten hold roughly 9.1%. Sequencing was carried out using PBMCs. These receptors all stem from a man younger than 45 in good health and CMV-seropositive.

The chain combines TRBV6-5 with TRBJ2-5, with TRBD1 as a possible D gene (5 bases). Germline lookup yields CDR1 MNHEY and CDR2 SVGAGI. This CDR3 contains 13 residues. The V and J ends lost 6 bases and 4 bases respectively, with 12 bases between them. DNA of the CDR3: TGTGCCAGCAGGGAATATGGGGCAGAGACCCAGTACTTC. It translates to CASREYGAETQYF.

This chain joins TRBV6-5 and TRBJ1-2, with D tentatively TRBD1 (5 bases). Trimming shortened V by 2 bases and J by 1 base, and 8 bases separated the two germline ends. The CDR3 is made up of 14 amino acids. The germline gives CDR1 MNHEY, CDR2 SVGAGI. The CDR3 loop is CASSYVGVNYGYTF. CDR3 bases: TGTGCCAGCAGTTACGTAGGGGTTAACTATGGCTACACCTTC.

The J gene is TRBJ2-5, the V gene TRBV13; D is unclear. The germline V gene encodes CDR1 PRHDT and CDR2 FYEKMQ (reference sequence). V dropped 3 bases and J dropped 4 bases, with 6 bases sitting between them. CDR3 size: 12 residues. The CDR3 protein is CASSFAGETQYF. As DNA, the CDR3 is TGTGCCAGCAGCTTTGCCGGAGAGACCCAGTACTTC.

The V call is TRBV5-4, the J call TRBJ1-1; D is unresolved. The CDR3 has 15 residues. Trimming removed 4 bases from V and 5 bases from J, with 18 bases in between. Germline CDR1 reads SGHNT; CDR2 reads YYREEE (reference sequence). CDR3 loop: CASSPPGSRPTEAFF. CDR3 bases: TGTGCCAGCAGCCCCCCAGGCAGTAGACCGACTGAAGCTTTCTTT.

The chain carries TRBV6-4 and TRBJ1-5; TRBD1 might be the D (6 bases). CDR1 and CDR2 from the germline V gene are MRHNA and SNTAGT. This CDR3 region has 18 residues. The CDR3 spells CVPFSQENRDKCNQPQHF. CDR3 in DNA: TGTGTCCCTTTCTCCCAAGAAAACCGGGACAAATGCAATCAGCCCCAGCATTTT.

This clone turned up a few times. The CDR3 DNA reads as TGCGCCAGCAGCCACACGACTGGGCAAGAGACCCAGTACTTC. Protein: CASSHTTGQETQYF. This sequence joins TRBV4-1 and TRBJ2-5; D gene ambiguous. V dropped 3 bases and J dropped 2 bases, with 10 bases sitting between them. The germline gives CDR1 MGHRA, CDR2 YSYEKL. The CDR3 contains 14 residues.

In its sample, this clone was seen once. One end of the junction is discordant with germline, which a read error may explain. This CDR3 is CSSSSGTGKNTGELFF. The CDR3 DNA sequence: TGTTCCAGCAGCTCGGGGACAGGGAAGAACACCGGGGAGCTGTTTTTT. The J gene is TRBJ2-2, the V gene TRBV7-9; TRBD1 agrees at 9 bases. The CDR3 covers 16 residues. Germline values: CDR1 SEHNR, CDR2 FQNEAQ (reference sequence).

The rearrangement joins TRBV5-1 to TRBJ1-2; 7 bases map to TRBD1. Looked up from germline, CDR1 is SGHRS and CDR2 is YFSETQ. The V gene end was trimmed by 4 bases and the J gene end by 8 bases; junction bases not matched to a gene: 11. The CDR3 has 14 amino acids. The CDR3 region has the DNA TGCGCCAGCAGCCCAATTCAGACAGGGAGAGGCTACACCTTC. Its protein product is CASSPIQTGRGYTF. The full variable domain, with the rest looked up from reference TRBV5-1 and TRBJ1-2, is KAGVTQTPRYLIKTRGQQVTLSCSPISGHRSVSWYQQTPGQGLQFLFEYFSETQRNKGNFPGRFSGRQFSNSRSEMNVSTLELGDSALYLCASSPIQTGRGYTFGSGTRLTVV.

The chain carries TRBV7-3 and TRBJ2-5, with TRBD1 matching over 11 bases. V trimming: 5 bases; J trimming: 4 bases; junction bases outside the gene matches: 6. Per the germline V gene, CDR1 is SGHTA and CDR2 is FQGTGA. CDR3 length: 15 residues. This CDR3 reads CASSRGQGAGETQYF. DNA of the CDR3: TGTGCCAGCAGCCGAGGACAGGGGGCCGGAGAGACCCAGTACTTC.

Here the CDR3 DNA reads TGTGCCAGCAGCACAGGGGCCAACACCGGGGAGCTGTTTTTT. It codes for CASSTGANTGELFF. The V and J genes are TRBV11-2 and TRBJ2-2; TRBD1 matches 7 bases. With 5 bases clipped from V and 2 bases from J, the junction kept 2 bases outside the gene matches. The germline CDR1 and CDR2 sequences are SGHAT and FQNNGV. This CDR3 region has 14 residues.

The CDR3 loop reads CATWWDRDTDTQYF. The CDR3 DNA is TGTGCCACCTGGTGGGACAGGGATACAGATACGCAGTATTTT. V is TRBV9 and J is TRBJ2-3; 9 bases match TRBD1. Per germline, CDR1 SGDLS and CDR2 YYNGEE. The CDR3 contains 14 residues. The trim removed 9 bases at V and 3 bases at J, leaving 8 bases unmatched.

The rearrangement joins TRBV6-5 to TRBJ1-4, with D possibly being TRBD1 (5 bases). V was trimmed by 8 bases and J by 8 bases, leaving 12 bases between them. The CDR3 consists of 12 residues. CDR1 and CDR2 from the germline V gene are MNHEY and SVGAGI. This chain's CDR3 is CASQEGWEKLFF. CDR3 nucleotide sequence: TGTGCCAGCCAGGAGGGGTGGGAAAAACTGTTTTTT.

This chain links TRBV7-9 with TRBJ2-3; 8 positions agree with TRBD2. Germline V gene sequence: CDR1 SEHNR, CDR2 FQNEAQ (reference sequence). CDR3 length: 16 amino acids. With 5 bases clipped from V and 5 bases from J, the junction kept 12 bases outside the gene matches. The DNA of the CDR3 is TGTGCCAGCAGCCGCGTATCGGGGGGGGCCGTAGATACGCAGTATTTT. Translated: CASSRVSGGAVDTQYF.

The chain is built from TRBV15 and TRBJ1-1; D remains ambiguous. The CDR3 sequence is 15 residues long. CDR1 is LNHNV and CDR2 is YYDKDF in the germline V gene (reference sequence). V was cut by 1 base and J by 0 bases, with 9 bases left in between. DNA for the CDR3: TGTGCCACCAGCAGAGGTACAGCCATGAACACTGAAGCTTTCTTT. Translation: CATSRGTAMNTEAFF. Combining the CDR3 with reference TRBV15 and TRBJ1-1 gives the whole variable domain DAMVIQNPRYQVTQFGKPVTLSCSQTLNHNVMYWYQQKSSQAPKLLFHYYDKDFNNEADTPDNFQSRRPNTSFCFLDIRSPGLGDTAMYLCATSRGTAMNTEAFFGQGTRLTVV.

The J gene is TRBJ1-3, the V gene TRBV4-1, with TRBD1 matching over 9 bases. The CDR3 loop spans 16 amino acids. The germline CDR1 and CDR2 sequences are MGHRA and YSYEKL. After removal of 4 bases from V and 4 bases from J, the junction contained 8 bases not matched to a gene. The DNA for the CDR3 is TGCGCCAGCAGCCCGGTCGGACAGGGGTCCGGAAACACCATATATTTT. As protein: CASSPVGQGSGNTIYF.

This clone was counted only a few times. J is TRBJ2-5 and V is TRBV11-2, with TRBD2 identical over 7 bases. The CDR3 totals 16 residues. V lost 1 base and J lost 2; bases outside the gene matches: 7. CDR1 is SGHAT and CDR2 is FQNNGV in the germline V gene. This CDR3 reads CASSLGRGGRQETQYF. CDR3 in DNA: TGTGCCAGCAGCTTAGGGAGGGGAGGGAGGCAAGAGACCCAGTACTTC. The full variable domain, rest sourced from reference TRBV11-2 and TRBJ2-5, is EAGVAQSPRYKIIEKRQSVAFWCNPISGHATLYWYQQILGQGPKLLIQFQNNGVVDDSQLPKDRFSAERLKGVDSTLKIQPAKLEDSAVYLCASSLGRGGRQETQYFGPGTRLLVL.

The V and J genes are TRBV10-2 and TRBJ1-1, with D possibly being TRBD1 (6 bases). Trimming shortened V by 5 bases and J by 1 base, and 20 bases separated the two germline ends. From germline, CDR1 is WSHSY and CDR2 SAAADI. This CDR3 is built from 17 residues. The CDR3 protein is CASSNLQGRGGNTEAFF. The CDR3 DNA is TGCGCCAGCAGTAATTTGCAGGGGCGCGGGGGGAACACTGAAGCTTTCTTT.

The CDR3 DNA sequence: TGTGCCAGTGACACCGGGACAGGGGGGACTGAAGCTTTCTTT. Protein product: CASDTGTGGTEAFF. This chain uses TRBV19 with TRBJ1-1, with 11 positions matching TRBD1. The CDR3 has 14 residues. Losses at the gene ends were 8 bases for V and 5 bases for J; bases not matched to a gene: 7. Germline-derived CDR1 and CDR2 are LNHDA and SQIVND (reference sequence).

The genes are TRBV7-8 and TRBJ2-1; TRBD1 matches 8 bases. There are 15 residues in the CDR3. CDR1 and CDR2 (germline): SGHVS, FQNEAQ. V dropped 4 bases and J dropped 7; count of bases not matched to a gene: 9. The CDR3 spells CASSSATGARNEQFF. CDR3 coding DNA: TGTGCCAGCAGCTCAGCGACAGGGGCTCGGAATGAGCAGTTCTTC.

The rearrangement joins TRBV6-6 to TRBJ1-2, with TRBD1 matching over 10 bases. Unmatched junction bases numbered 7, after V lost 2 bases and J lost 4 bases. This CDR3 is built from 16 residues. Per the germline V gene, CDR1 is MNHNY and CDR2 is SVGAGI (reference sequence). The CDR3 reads CASSYPGTGVSYGYTF. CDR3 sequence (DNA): TGTGCCAGCAGTTACCCCGGGACAGGGGTAAGCTATGGCTACACCTTC.

CDR3 protein: CASNKGDTYEQYF. In DNA, the CDR3 is TGTGCCAGTAACAAGGGGGATACCTACGAGCAGTACTTC. The chain recombines TRBV19 with TRBJ2-7, with D possibly matching TRBD1 (6 bases). Germline V gene lookup returns CDR1 LNHDA and CDR2 SQIVND (reference sequence). This CDR3 comprises 13 residues. Between the trimmed V and J ends, which lost 7 bases and 2 bases, there was a span of 12 bases.